The present TCR beta chain was sequenced within a study of identical twins (dated by TCRdb to 2016 to 2017). Background on the whole study: The study deep-sequenced TCR alpha and beta repertoires from monozygotic twins, unrelated adults of various ages and cord blood to test whether fetal clonotypes persist. To rule out contamination, the twin experiments were replicated at different times with different library preparation protocols. Beyond this particular receptor, the publication reports: Fewer insertions were carried by abundant cord blood beta clonotypes; a weaker similar trend was observed in young adult naive repertoires, while no such trend was observed in memory repertoires. Out-of-frame TCR alpha sharing in monozygotic twins was systematically underestimated by recombination models, whereas sharing between unrelated individuals was in agreement with the recombination models. Zero-insertion analyses could be partly confounded by invariant T cells such as MAIT and iNKT, although diverse VJ usage argued against such confounding for most clonotypes. Excess twin sharing in beta out-of-frame sequences was weaker because fewer shared sequences lowered the signal-to-noise ratio. Because the same donors could not be followed over many years, the conclusions depended on cross-sectional statistical analysis. Out-of-frame TCR alpha sequences shared between twins showed an excess of low generation-probability sequences compared with coincidental sharing between unrelated individuals.

The library was produced with 5' RACE. Sequencing took place on an Illumina HiSeq 2000. A universal primer binding site was added through template switching, and the final cDNA carried a unique molecular identifier so that TCR cDNA molecules could be counted accurately. Specific primers in the conserved constant-segment region were used to synthesize first-strand cDNA for the TCR alpha and beta chains. Each cDNA library was double barcoded, with a SMART-Mk sample barcode plus Illumina barcodes, to control for contamination. Two successive PCR steps introduced TruSeq adapter sequences along with Illumina sample barcodes. The Illumina HiSeq platform was used with custom primers to sequence TCR alpha and beta cDNA libraries. As for the authors' bioinformatics: Raw reads were processed with MiGEC to extract unique molecular identifiers, and MiXCR was used to determine CDR3 positions. Recombination models were inferred per individual with the repgenHMM and IGoR tools using an EM algorithm. Shared clonotypes were analyzed with the tcR package in R, and sharing was normalized by the product of cloneset sizes. Out-of-frame nonproductive sequences were analyzed to study raw recombination free of thymic and clonal selection effects. Through fastp at Q25 and MiXCR, TCRdb rebuilt clones from the public reads, retaining in-frame beta chains. Entries that share a CDR3 protein sequence are merged under the most common genes and DNA. The V and J calls follow TCRdb's processing rather than the paper's. The sample records about 210,000 distinct CDR3 sequences, around a tenth of which are singletons. Around 5.1% of the sample goes to the ten largest clones.

V lost 2 bases and J lost 0 bases; the stretch between them is 17 bases long. The CDR3 runs 18 residues from the cysteine to the phenylalanine. Of the read, only the CDR3 DNA is kept; its 54 bases are in frame from base 1. The germline V gene specifies MNHEY as CDR1 and SVGAGI as CDR2. All donors were healthy Caucasians. Using Miltenyi CD45RO+ enrichment and human naive T-cell isolation kits, memory (CD45RO+) and naive T cells were isolated from PBMC. This clonotype has only a few counts. No antigen is known for it. Per-nucleotide qualities are absent, and no much larger clonotype sits a single base away.

This receptor was obtained from a woman aged 18-29 years in good health. Specimen: memory (CD45RO+) T cells sorted from blood. The cell subset or site tag for this specimen amounts to: CD45RO+ enriched T cells. The chain is encoded by TRBV6-5 joined to TRBJ2-1, with the D segment possibly TRBD1 or TRBD2, each aligning over 7 bases. The sequenced DNA is TGTGCCAGCAGTTACAGAGGTCAGGGGGGGAGCTCCTACAATGAGCAGTTCTTC. Its protein product is CASSYRGQGGSSYNEQFF.